The rows below give T cell receptor beta chains drawn from one sample of a study of identical twins. MiXCR, applied by TCRdb to the 5' RACE reads, yields one record per CDR3 protein. The table records some 1,600,000 distinct CDR3 sequences, more than 30% of them present only once. The sequenced sample consisted of cord blood. Receptor source: a newborn girl in good health. Each CDR3 is given with its conserved first and last residue. Size values are once, few and many counts, or a class for expanded clones, and some rows have none.

clone size	V gene	J gene	CDR3 protein
NA	TRBV2	TRBJ1-6	CASSWTGGLNSPLHF
NA	TRBV7-9	TRBJ2-3	CASSLSPGPSSTDTQYF
NA	TRBV19	TRBJ2-5	CASSPLGLAIENEQYF
NA	TRBV6-1	TRBJ2-7	CASSEAGHGYEQYF
NA	TRBV4-1	NA	CASSQANVIYEQYF
few	TRBV28	TRBJ2-7	CASSLTSHHEQYF
few	TRBV7-8	TRBJ2-5	CASRRSTRDSNPLQRETQYF
NA	TRBV20-1	TRBJ2-1	CSAYRVRAIRYYNEQFF
few	TRBV5-1	TRBJ2-5	CASSFVPGAIQETQYF
NA	TRBV25-1	TRBJ2-7	CASSALPGLESYEQYF
NA	TRBV28	TRBJ1-6	CASSFRAGTENSPLHF
few	TRBV2	TRBJ1-2	CASSDEQDYGYTF
NA	TRBV2	TRBJ1-2	CASSATGPYDYTF
few	TRBV10-3	TRBJ1-1	CAISDTVTGLNTEAFF
NA	TRBV7-9	NA	CASAPGGSSYNEQYF
few	TRBV19	TRBJ1-1	CASSEGASTEAFF
many	TRBV7-9	TRBJ2-6	CASSFSVPSGANVLTF
NA	TRBV12-3/TRBV12-4	TRBJ1-2	CASSLWAYGYTF
NA	TRBV27	TRBJ1-2	CASGPTLWGYTF
few	TRBV2	TRBJ2-3	CASSDRVGPITQYF
few	TRBV12-3/TRBV12-4	TRBJ1-3	CASIPSGFSGNTIYF
few	TRBV20-1	TRBJ2-7	CSAKQDAYEQYF
NA	TRBV28	TRBJ2-7	CASSLGLADPQYF
few	TRBV2	TRBJ2-1	CASTQQGLAGGMSEQFF
NA	TRBV12-3/TRBV12-4	TRBJ1-1	CASSLLWDTEAFF
once	TRBV6-1	TRBJ1-2	CASSERARVGYGYTF
NA	TRBV28	TRBJ2-2	CASRVARDTGEPFF
once	TRBV12-3/TRBV12-4	TRBJ1-3	CASSLMTGYSGNTIYF
few	TRBV6-1	TRBJ2-7	CASSGSAGPHEQYF
few	TRBV28	TRBJ1-5	CASTFNLGPRNQPQHF
NA	TRBV5-5	TRBJ1-5	CASSLFQGAKGNQPQHF
few	TRBV4-2	TRBJ2-3	CASSQETLAGWTDTQYF
NA	TRBV7-2	TRBJ2-1	CASSVSNERFF
NA	TRBV21-1	TRBJ1-1	CASSTTGGRRALGTEAFF
NA	TRBV10-3	TRBJ2-2	CAISEPTTGNTGELFF
many	TRBV29-1	TRBJ1-2	CSVDEGDGYTF
NA	TRBV25-1	TRBJ2-5	CASSESRGSGAQETQYF
few	TRBV4-1	TRBJ2-1	CASSQLAGGRIKVNEQFF
NA	TRBV13	TRBJ2-3	CASSDGTGLAGLADTQYF
NA	TRBV20-1	TRBJ2-1	CSAMGLAGESYNEQFF
NA	TRBV25-1	NA	CASTVGGWDEQYF
few	TRBV24-1	TRBJ1-2	CATSDSPGGYTF
few	TRBV6-1	TRBJ1-2	CASKEAILNYGYTF
few	TRBV29-1	TRBJ2-3	CSGTSGSPADTQYF
NA	TRBV12-5	TRBJ1-1	CASGLTRQGAPFEAFF
NA	TRBV7-2	TRBJ2-4	CASSLAGDRAKNIQYF
few	TRBV10-3	TRBJ2-1	CAIRPDRAAYNEQFF
NA	TRBV14	TRBJ2-2	CASSQEIKTGDTGELFF
NA	TRBV9	TRBJ2-2	CASSVPGHSNTGELFF
few	TRBV13	TRBJ1-2	CASSLEGAHGYTF
NA	TRBV25-1	TRBJ2-4	CASSGTGGAWNIQYF
once	TRBV7-2	TRBJ2-5	CASSIVSGTSGAGGTQYF
few	TRBV9	TRBJ2-7	CASSVAATNLYYEQYF
NA	TRBV20-1	TRBJ1-5	CSARAGGGVPQHF
many	TRBV4-2	TRBJ2-1	CASSPPGGSYNEQFF
many	TRBV12-3/TRBV12-4	NA	CASLAGVNEQYF
NA	TRBV2	TRBJ2-3	CANQRGGTDTQYF
once	TRBV5-6	TRBJ2-5	CASSNTGAYNEQYF
few	TRBV7-2	TRBJ1-2	CASSFQIFLNYGYTF
NA	TRBV20-1	TRBJ2-4	CSADGSTKNIQYF